This is a list of T cell receptor beta chains from one sample in a study of T cells after yellow fever vaccination. TCRdb reanalysed the 5' RACE reads using MiXCR and keeps one entry per CDR3 protein. This sample has 310,000 or so distinct CDR3 sequences, with around 4% found just once. The sequencing here drew on PBMCs, taken on the day of the yellow fever booster vaccination. The source of these receptors is a man younger than 35 who received the YFV17D yellow fever vaccine. The CDR3 runs from the conserved cysteine through the conserved F or W. Each record gives: J gene, clone size, V gene, D gene, CDR3 protein, CDR3 DNA. A D gene is named only where the DNA matches it firmly. Clone size is shown for a subset of rows, as once, few, many or a class of expanded clone.

>TRBJ1-2|few|TRBV12-3/TRBV12-4|NA
CASSAVGGYGYTF
TGTGCCAGCAGTGCGGTGGGGGGCTATGGCTACACCTTC
>TRBJ2-1|NA|TRBV18|NA
CASSPQRTDEQFF
TGTGCCAGCTCACCACAGCGAACGGATGAGCAGTTCTTC
>TRBJ2-6|many|TRBV7-6|NA
CASSLRSGANVLTF
TGTGCCAGCAGTCTCCGCTCTGGGGCCAACGTCCTGACTTTC
>TRBJ2-7|NA|TRBV20-1|NA
CSARTTGSSYEQYF
TGCAGTGCTAGGACGACAGGAAGCTCCTACGAGCAGTACTTC
>TRBJ2-3|few|TRBV7-9|NA
CASSQWGSTDTQYF
TGTGCCAGCAGTCAATGGGGTAGCACAGATACGCAGTATTTT
>TRBJ2-7|many|TRBV13|NA
CASSRGDGYEQYF
TGTGCCAGCAGCCGCGGGGACGGATACGAGCAGTACTTC
>TRBJ2-1|NA|TRBV6-2/TRBV6-3|NA
CASSYRTDYNEQFF
TGTGCCAGCAGTTACAGGACAGATTACAATGAGCAGTTCTTC
>TRBJ2-1|NA|TRBV13|TRBD1
CASSSSPGTVNEQFF
TGTGCCAGCAGCTCCTCTCCCGGGACAGTCAATGAGCAGTTCTTC
>TRBJ2-7|NA|TRBV12-3/TRBV12-4|NA
CASSPVGGGEQYF
TGTGCCAGCAGTCCGGTGGGGGGTGGCGAGCAGTACTTC
>TRBJ1-6|few|TRBV7-8|TRBD1
CASSFGQGGNSPLHF
TGTGCCAGCAGCTTTGGACAGGGGGGTAATTCACCCCTCCACTTT
>TRBJ2-4|few|TRBV20-1|NA
CSVSVLGIQYF
TGCAGTGTCTCAGTATTGGGGATTCAGTACTTC
>TRBJ2-1|few|TRBV7-2|TRBD1
CASRRGGLWEQFF
TGTGCCAGCAGAAGAGGGGGCCTTTGGGAGCAGTTCTTC
>TRBJ2-2|many|TRBV7-2|NA
CASSLTWGGNTGELFF
TGTGCCAGCAGCCTTACCTGGGGCGGAAACACCGGGGAGCTGTTTTTT
>TRBJ2-2|many|TRBV7-9|NA
CALRDTGELFF
TGTGCCCTTCGGGACACCGGGGAGCTGTTTTTT
>TRBJ2-1|many|TRBV18|NA
CASSPLWQNSGEQFF
TGTGCCAGCTCACCGTTGTGGCAGAACAGCGGTGAGCAGTTCTTC
>TRBJ2-7|many|TRBV7-2|NA
CASSLTFEGYEQYF
TGTGCCAGCAGCTTAACTTTCGAGGGGTACGAGCAGTACTTC
>TRBJ1-1|many|TRBV12-3/TRBV12-4|NA
CASSLWGRVRTEAFF
TGTGCCAGCAGTTTGTGGGGGCGCGTCCGCACTGAAGCTTTCTTT
>TRBJ2-3|few|TRBV7-2|NA
CASSLGWGATDTQYF
TGTGCCAGCAGCTTAGGTTGGGGGGCCACAGATACGCAGTATTTT
>TRBJ2-6|many|TRBV20-1|NA
CSARARSSGANVLTF
TGCAGTGCTAGAGCCAGAAGCTCTGGGGCCAACGTCCTGACTTTC
>TRBJ1-1|many|TRBV9|NA
CASSVGSTNTEAFF
TGTGCCAGCAGCGTGGGCAGCACGAACACTGAAGCTTTCTTT
>TRBJ1-2|NA|TRBV6-5|NA
CASSLSYANYGYTF
TGTGCCAGCAGTTTATCTTACGCTAACTATGGCTACACCTTC
>TRBJ2-1|NA|TRBV11-1|NA
CASSLPVTSYNEQFF
TGTGCCAGCAGCTTACCGGTCACCTCCTACAATGAGCAGTTCTTC
>TRBJ2-3|medium-sized|TRBV3-1|NA
CASSQGLADTQYF
TGTGCCAGCAGCCAAGGGTTGGCTGATACGCAGTATTTT
>TRBJ2-2|many|TRBV7-2|NA
CASSPRNSGELFF
TGTGCCAGCAGCCCAAGAAATTCCGGGGAGCTGTTTTTT
>TRBJ1-1|many|TRBV7-9|NA
CASSSRGDTEAFF
TGTGCCAGCAGCTCCCGAGGGGACACTGAAGCTTTCTTT
>TRBJ2-6|NA|TRBV6-1|NA
CASSAGPSGANVLTF
TGTGCCAGCAGTGCTGGGCCCTCTGGGGCCAACGTCCTGACTTTC
>TRBJ2-7|many|TRBV10-3|NA
CAISDLDQQYF
TGTGCCATCAGTGATCTGGACCAGCAGTACTTC
>TRBJ1-2|NA|TRBV19|NA
CASSIGMGDGYTF
TGTGCCAGTAGTATAGGCATGGGAGATGGCTACACCTTC
>TRBJ2-6|few|TRBV9|NA
CASSVMPGVGHGANVLTF
TGTGCCAGCAGCGTAATGCCCGGGGTTGGGCACGGGGCCAACGTCCTGACTTTC
>TRBJ1-2|NA|TRBV12-3/TRBV12-4|NA
CATTGAANYGYTF
TGTGCCACCACTGGCGCAGCTAACTATGGCTACACCTTC
>TRBJ1-1|few|TRBV20-1|NA
CSASRQQNTEAFF
TGCAGTGCTAGCCGACAGCAGAACACTGAAGCTTTCTTT
>TRBJ2-3|NA|TRBV29-1|NA
CSVESSTDTQYF
TGCAGCGTTGAATCCAGCACAGATACGCAGTATTTT
>TRBJ1-1|few|TRBV7-6|NA
CASSLNFPSDPNTEAFF
TGTGCCAGCAGCTTAAATTTTCCCTCGGACCCAAACACTGAAGCTTTCTTT
>TRBJ2-7|few|TRBV7-9|TRBD2
CASSSLAGPDEQYF
TGTGCCAGCAGCTCCCTAGCGGGTCCCGACGAGCAGTACTTC
>TRBJ2-1|NA|TRBV5-6|NA
CASSLAMTGRNEQFF
TGTGCCAGCAGCTTGGCCATGACGGGACGTAATGAGCAGTTCTTC
>TRBJ2-3|many|TRBV7-8|TRBD2
CASSLAPGPSGGATDTQYF
TGTGCCAGCAGCTTAGCGCCTGGGCCTAGCGGGGGGGCGACAGATACGCAGTATTTT
>TRBJ2-1|many|TRBV9|NA
CASSVGSAVFNEQFF
TGTGCCAGCAGCGTAGGCTCCGCGGTCTTCAATGAGCAGTTCTTC
>TRBJ1-5|many|TRBV4-2|TRBD1
CASSQGDSENQPQHF
TGTGCCAGCAGCCAAGGGGACAGCGAGAATCAGCCCCAGCATTTT
>TRBJ1-1|few|TRBV29-1|NA
CSVDGRTTVGRENTEAFF
TGCAGCGTTGATGGTCGGACCACTGTCGGAAGGGAGAACACTGAAGCTTTCTTT
>TRBJ1-1|once|TRBV6-6|NA
CASSYGRGSVMAFF
TGTGCCAGCAGTTACGGCAGGGGTTCTGTGATGGCTTTCTTT
>TRBJ1-1|few|TRBV18|TRBD1
CASSPLDTGAEAFF
TGTGCCAGCTCACCGCTAGACACAGGGGCTGAAGCTTTCTTT
>TRBJ2-1|many|TRBV7-3|NA
CASSFSGNEQFF
TGTGCCAGCAGCTTCTCCGGCAATGAGCAGTTCTTC
>TRBJ2-1|many|TRBV14|NA
CASSPGGGWGSYNEQFF
TGTGCCAGCAGCCCCGGTGGGGGGTGGGGCTCCTACAATGAGCAGTTCTTC
>TRBJ2-2|many|TRBV7-2|NA
CASSSGMNTGELFF
TGTGCCAGCAGCTCGGGGATGAACACCGGGGAGCTGTTTTTT
>TRBJ2-5|NA|TRBV4-1|NA
CASSHPKGGFQETQYF
TGCGCCAGCAGCCACCCGAAGGGAGGATTCCAAGAGACCCAGTACTTC
>TRBJ2-1|NA|TRBV24-1|TRBD2
CATSETSGGKSSYNEQFF
TGTGCCACCAGTGAAACTAGCGGGGGGAAAAGCTCCTACAATGAGCAGTTCTTC
>TRBJ1-6|NA|TRBV4-3|NA
CASSQERGVSSPLHF
TGCGCCAGCAGCCAAGAACGAGGTGTTAGTTCACCCCTCCACTTT
>TRBJ2-3|many|TRBV7-2|TRBD2
CASSPQLAGGGDTQYF
TGTGCCAGCAGTCCACAACTAGCGGGGGGTGGAGATACGCAGTATTTT
>TRBJ2-7|few|TRBV3-1|TRBD1
CASSQEGMGQGAGNRLLEQYF
TGTGCCAGCAGCCAAGAGGGGATGGGCCAGGGGGCCGGCAACCGCCTCCTCGAGCAGTACTTC
>TRBJ1-1|few|TRBV30|NA
CAWSDGAREAFF
TGTGCCTGGAGTGATGGTGCCCGTGAAGCTTTCTTT
>TRBJ1-5|few|TRBV12-3/TRBV12-4|NA
CASSFSVGQPQHF
TGTGCCAGCAGTTTTTCTGTCGGTCAGCCCCAGCATTTT
>TRBJ1-1|many|TRBV9|NA
CASSVGLDGTEAFF
TGTGCCAGCAGCGTAGGGTTGGATGGCACTGAAGCTTTCTTT
>TRBJ1-1|NA|TRBV6-5|TRBD1
CASKDRVDTEAFF
TGTGCCAGCAAGGACAGGGTAGACACTGAAGCTTTCTTT
>TRBJ2-5|NA|TRBV11-1|NA
CASSTDRRRGETQYF
TGTGCCAGCAGCACGGACCGGAGGAGGGGGGAGACCCAGTACTTC
>TRBJ2-6|NA|TRBV7-6|NA
CASSLARGWDAGANVLTF
TGTGCCAGCAGCTTAGCAAGGGGGTGGGACGCTGGGGCCAACGTCCTGACTTTC
>TRBJ2-3|few|TRBV7-9|TRBD2
CASSFSSGGAPGTATQYF
TGTGCCAGCAGCTTTTCTAGCGGGGGGGCTCCGGGAACCGCTACGCAGTATTTT
>TRBJ2-6|many|TRBV6-5|NA
CASQTEPGANVLTF
TGTGCCAGCCAGACAGAGCCAGGGGCCAACGTCCTGACTTTC